This T cell receptor beta chain is from a study of blood T cells in healthy people across ages. Primers used in a second PCR of about 6 to 12 cycles were a sample-barcoded 5' primer and a J-beta primer mix. Every sample gave at least 3 million paired-end reads containing CDR3. TCRdb ran MiXCR on the 5' RACE reads and lists one entry per CDR3 protein. The repertoire has roughly 640,000 distinct CDR3 sequences, under 30% of them found once; the top ten carry approximately 14%. Every sample yielded at least 6.5 million isolated PBMCs. The CDR3 runs to 14 residues. Germline CDR1 and CDR2: MNHEY and SVGEGT. With 1 base removed from V and 7 bases from J, the gap between germline ends came to 8 bases. This clonotype was picked up a small number of times.

This TCR was sampled from a woman at least 80 years old in good health. This chain connects TRBV6-2 or TRBV6-3 to TRBJ1-6; D ambiguous. The sequencing sample was made of blood. DNA for the CDR3: TGTGCCAGCAGTTACTTGCGGGAAAATTCACCCCTCCACTTT. Protein: CASSYLRENSPLHF.